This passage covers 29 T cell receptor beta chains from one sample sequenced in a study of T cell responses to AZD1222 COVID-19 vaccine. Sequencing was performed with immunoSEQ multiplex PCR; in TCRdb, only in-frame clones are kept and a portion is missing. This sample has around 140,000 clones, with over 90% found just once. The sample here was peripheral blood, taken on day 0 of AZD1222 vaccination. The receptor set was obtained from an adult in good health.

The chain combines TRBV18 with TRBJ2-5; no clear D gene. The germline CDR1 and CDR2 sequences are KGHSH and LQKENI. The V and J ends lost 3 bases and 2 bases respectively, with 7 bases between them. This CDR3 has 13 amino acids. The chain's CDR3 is CASSPDRQETQYF. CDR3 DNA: TGTGCCAGCTCACCCGACCGACAAGAGACCCAGTACTTC.

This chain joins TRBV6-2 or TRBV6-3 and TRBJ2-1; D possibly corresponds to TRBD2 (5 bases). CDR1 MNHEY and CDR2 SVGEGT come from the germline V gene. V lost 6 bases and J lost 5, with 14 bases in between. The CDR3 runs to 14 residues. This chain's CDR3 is CASSMAGGNNEQFF. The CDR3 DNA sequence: TGTGCCAGCAGCATGGCGGGTGGCAACAATGAGCAGTTCTTC.

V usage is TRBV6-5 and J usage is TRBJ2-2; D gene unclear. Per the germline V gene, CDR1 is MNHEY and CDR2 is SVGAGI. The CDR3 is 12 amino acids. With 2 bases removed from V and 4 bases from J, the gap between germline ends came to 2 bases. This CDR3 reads CASSYSTGELFF. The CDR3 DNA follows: TGTGCCAGCAGTTACAGCACCGGGGAGCTGTTTTTT.

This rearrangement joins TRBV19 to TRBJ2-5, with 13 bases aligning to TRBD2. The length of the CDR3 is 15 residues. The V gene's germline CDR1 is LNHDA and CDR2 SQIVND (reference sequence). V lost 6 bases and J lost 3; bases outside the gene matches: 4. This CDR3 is CASSPGTSGKETQYF. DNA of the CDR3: TGTGCCAGTAGCCCCGGGACTAGCGGGAAAGAGACCCAGTACTTC.

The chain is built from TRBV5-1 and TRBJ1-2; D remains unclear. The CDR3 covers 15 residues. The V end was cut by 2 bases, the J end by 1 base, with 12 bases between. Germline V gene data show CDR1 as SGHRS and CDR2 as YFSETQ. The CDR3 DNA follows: TGCGCCAGCAGCTTTTCGAACGATTTTAACTATGGCTACACCTTC. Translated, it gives CASSFSNDFNYGYTF.

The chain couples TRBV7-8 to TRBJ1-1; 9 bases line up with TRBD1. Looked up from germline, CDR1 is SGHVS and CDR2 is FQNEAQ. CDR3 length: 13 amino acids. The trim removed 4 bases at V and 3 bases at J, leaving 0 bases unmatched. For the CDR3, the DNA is TGTGCCAGCAGCTGGACAGGGGACACTGAAGCTTTCTTT. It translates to CASSWTGDTEAFF.

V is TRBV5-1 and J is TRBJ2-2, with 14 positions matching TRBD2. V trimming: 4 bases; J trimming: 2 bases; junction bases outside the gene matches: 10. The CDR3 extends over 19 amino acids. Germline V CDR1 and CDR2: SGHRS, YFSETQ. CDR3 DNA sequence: TGCGCCAGCAGCCCTAGATTCGGGACTAGCGGGGGCAACACCGGGGAGCTGTTTTTT. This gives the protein CASSPRFGTSGGNTGELFF.

Here the CDR3 reads CSARVEYEQYF. CDR3 sequence (DNA): TGCAGTGCTAGGGTCGAGTACGAGCAGTACTTC. The rearrangement joins TRBV20-1 to TRBJ2-7; unclear D gene. Per germline, CDR1 DFQATT and CDR2 SNEGSKA (reference sequence). This CDR3 region has 11 residues. Deletions cut 3 bases from V and 4 bases from J, with 7 bases between.

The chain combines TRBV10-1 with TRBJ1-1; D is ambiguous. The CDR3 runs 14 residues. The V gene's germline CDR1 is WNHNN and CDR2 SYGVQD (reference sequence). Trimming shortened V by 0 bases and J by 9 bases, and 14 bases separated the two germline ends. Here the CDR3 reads CASSESSRRSQAFF. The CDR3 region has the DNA TGCGCCAGCAGTGAGTCGAGTCGGAGGTCCCAAGCTTTCTTT.

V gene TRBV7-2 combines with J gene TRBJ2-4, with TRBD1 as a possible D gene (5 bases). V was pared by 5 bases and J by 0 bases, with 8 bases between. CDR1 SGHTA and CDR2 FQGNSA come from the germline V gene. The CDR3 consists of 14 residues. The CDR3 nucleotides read TGTGCCAGCAGCCAAGACAGAGCCAAAAACATTCAGTACTTC. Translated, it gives CASSQDRAKNIQYF.

The CDR3 spells CATTGRYEQFF. CDR3 sequence (DNA): TGTGCCACCACGGGGAGGTATGAGCAGTTCTTC. The chain joins TRBV19 to TRBJ2-1, with D possibly TRBD2 on 6 matching bases. V lost 10 bases to trimming and J lost 8 bases, with 12 bases between them. From germline, CDR1 is LNHDA and CDR2 SQIVND (reference sequence). This CDR3 is 11 amino acids long.

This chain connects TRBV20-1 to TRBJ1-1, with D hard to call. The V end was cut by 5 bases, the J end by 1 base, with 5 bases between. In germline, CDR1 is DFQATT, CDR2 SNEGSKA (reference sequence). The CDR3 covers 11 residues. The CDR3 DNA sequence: TGCAGTGCTCCACGGAACACTGAAGCTTTCTTT. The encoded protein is CSAPRNTEAFF.

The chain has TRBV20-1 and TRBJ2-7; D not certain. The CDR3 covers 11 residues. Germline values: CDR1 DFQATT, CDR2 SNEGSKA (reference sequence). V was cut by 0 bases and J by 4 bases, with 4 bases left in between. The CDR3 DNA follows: TGCAGTGCTAGAGACCCATACGAGCAGTACTTC. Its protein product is CSARDPYEQYF.

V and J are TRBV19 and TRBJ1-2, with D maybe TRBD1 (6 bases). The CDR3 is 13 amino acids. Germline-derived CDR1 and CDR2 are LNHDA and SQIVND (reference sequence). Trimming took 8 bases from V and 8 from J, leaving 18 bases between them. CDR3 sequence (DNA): TGTGCCAGTCGGGCAGGGGAATATTACGGCTACACCTTC. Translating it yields CASRAGEYYGYTF.

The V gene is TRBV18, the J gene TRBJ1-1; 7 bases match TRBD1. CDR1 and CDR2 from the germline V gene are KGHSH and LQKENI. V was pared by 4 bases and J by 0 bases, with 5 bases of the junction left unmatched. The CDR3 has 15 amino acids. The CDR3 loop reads CASSRDRDMNTEAFF. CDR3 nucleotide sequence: TGTGCCAGCTCACGCGACAGGGATATGAACACTGAAGCTTTCTTT.

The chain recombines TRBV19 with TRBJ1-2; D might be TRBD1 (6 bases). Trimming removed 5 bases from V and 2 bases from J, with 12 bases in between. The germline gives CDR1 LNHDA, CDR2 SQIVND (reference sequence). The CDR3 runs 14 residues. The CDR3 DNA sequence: TGTGCCAGTAGTTCCCCGGGGGGCAACTATGGCTACACCTTC. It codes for CASSSPGGNYGYTF.

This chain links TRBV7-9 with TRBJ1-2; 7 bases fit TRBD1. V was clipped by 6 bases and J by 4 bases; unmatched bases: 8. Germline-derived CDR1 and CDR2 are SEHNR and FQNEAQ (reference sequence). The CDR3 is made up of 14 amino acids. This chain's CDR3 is CASSKSDRAYGYTF. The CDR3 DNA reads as TGTGCCAGCAGTAAATCCGACAGGGCCTATGGCTACACCTTC.

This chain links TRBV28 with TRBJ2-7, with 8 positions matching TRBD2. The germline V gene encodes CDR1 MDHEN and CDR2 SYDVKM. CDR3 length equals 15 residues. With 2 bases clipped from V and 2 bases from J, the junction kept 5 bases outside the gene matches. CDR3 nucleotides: TGTGCCAGCAGTTTAGACCGGGAGGGACCCTACGAGCAGTACTTC. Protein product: CASSLDREGPYEQYF.

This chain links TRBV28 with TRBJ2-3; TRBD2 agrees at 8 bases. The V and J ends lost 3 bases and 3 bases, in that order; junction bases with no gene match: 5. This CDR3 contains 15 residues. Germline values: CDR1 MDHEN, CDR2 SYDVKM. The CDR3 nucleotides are TGTGCCAGCAGTTTCGGGAGGGATTTTACAGATACGCAGTATTTT. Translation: CASSFGRDFTDTQYF.

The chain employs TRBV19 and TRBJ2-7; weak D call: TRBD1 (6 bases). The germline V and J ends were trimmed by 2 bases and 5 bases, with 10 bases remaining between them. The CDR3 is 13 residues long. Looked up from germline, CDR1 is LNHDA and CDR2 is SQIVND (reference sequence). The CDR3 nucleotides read TGTGCCAGTAGTATAACAGGGCGTGACGAGCAGTACTTC. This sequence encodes CASSITGRDEQYF.

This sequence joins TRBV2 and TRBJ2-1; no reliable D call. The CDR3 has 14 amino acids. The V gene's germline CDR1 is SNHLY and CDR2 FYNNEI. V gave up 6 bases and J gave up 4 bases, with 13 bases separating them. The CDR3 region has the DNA TGTGCCAGCAGCCAAAACTCTGCTTACAATGAGCAGTTCTTC. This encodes CASSQNSAYNEQFF.

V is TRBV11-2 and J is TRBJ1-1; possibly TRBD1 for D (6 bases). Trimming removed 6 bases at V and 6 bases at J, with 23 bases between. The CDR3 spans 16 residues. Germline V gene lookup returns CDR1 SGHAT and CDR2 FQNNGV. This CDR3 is CASSFKRGGQIAEAFF. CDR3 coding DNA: TGTGCCAGCAGTTTCAAACGAGGGGGGCAGATCGCTGAAGCTTTCTTT.

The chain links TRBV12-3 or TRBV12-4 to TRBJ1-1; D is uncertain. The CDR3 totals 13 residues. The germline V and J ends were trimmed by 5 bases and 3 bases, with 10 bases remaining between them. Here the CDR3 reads CASSVQTYTEAFF. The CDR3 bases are TGTGCCAGCAGTGTACAGACTTACACTGAAGCTTTCTTT.

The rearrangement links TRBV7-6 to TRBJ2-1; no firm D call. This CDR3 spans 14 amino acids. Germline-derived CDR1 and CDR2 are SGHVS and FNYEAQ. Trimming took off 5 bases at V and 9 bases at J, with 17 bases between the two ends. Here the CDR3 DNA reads TGTGCCAGCAGCAAACCAAATCTAGGCGGTGAGCAGTTCTTC. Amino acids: CASSKPNLGGEQFF.

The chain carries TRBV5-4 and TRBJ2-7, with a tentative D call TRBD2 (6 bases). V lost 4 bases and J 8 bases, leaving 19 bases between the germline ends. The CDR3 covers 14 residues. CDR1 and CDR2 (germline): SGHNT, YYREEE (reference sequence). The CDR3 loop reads CASSPGTPEGKQYF. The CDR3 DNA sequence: TGTGCCAGCAGCCCTGGGACCCCGGAGGGGAAGCAGTACTTC.

The chain's CDR3 is CASSIWGGTEAFF. CDR3 DNA sequence: TGTGCCAGTAGTATTTGGGGGGGTACTGAAGCTTTCTTT. The genes are TRBV19 and TRBJ1-1, with a weak D call TRBD1 (5 bases). Germline CDR1 is LNHDA and CDR2 is SQIVND (reference sequence). There are 13 residues in the CDR3. The germline V and J ends were trimmed by 3 bases and 5 bases, with 10 bases remaining between them.

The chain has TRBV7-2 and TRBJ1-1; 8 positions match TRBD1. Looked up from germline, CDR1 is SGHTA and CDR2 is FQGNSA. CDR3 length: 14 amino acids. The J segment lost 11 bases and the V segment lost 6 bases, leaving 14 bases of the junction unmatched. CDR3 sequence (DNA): TGTGCCAGCAGTTGGGACAGGAGTCTATCAGAGGCTTTCTTT. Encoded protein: CASSWDRSLSEAFF.

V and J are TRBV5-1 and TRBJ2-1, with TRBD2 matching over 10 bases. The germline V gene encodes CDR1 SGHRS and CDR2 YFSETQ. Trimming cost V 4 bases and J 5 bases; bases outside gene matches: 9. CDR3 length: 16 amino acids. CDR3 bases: TGCGCCAGCAGCGAAATTAGCGGGGGGCGTAACAATGAGCAGTTCTTC. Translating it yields CASSEISGGRNNEQFF.

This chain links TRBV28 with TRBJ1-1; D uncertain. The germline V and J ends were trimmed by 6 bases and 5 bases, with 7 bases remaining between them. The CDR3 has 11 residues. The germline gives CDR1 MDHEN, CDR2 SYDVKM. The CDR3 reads CASSWRTEAFF. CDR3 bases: TGTGCCAGCAGCTGGCGGACTGAAGCTTTCTTT.